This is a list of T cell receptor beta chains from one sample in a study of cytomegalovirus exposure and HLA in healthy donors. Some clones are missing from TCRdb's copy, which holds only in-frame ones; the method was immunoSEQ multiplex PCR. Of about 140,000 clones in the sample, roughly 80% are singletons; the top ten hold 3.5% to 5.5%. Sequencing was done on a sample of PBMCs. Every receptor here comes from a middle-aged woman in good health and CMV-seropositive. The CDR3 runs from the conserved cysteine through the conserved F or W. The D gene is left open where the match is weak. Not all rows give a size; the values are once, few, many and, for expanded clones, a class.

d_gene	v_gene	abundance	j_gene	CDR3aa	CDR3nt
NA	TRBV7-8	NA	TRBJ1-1	CASSLIVETKAFF	TGTGCCAGCAGCTTAATTGTGGAGACGAAAGCTTTCTTT
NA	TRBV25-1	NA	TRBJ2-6	CASSRGGSGANVLTF	TGTGCCAGCAGTAGAGGTGGCTCTGGGGCCAACGTCCTGACTTTC
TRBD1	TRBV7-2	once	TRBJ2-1	CASSSGTGEYNEQFF	TGTGCCAGCAGCTCCGGGACAGGGGAGTACAATGAGCAGTTCTTC
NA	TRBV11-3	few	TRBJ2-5	CASSLNSQETQYF	TGTGCCAGCAGCTTAAACAGCCAAGAGACCCAGTACTTC
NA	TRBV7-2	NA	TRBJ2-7	CASSLDYYEQYF	TGTGCCAGCAGCTTAGACTATTACGAGCAGTACTTC
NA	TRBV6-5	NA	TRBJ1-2	CASSYSGGTVYGYTF	TGTGCCAGCAGTTACTCCGGGGGTACGGTCTATGGCTACACCTTC
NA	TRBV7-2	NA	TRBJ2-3	CASSSGHGGTDTQYF	TGTGCCAGCAGCTCCGGACATGGGGGCACAGATACGCAGTATTTT
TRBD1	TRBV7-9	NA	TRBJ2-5	CASSQTGSGEQYF	TGTGCCAGCAGTCAGACAGGGAGTGGGGAGCAGTACTTC
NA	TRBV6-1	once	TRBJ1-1	CASQTARNTEAFF	TGTGCCAGCCAGACAGCGCGGAACACTGAAGCTTTCTTT
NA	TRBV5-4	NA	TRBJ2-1	CASSSGGQVNEQFF	TGTGCCAGCAGCTCGGGGGGACAAGTAAATGAGCAGTTCTTC
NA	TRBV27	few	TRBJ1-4	CASSGLLTGEKLFF	TGTGCCAGCAGTGGACTCCTGACTGGTGAAAAACTGTTTTTT
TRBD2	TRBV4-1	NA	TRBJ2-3	CASSHGTSGDTDTQYF	TGCGCCAGCAGCCATGGGACTAGCGGGGACACAGATACGCAGTATTTT
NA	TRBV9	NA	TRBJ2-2	CASSVEPGKNTGELFF	TGTGCCAGCAGCGTAGAGCCAGGAAAGAACACCGGGGAGCTGTTTTTT
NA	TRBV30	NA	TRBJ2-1	CACSALSSYNERFF	TGTGCCTGTAGCGCTCTAAGCTCCTACAATGAGCGGTTCTTC
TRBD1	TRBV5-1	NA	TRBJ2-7	CASSLVGQGYEQYF	TGCGCCAGCAGCTTGGTGGGACAGGGGTACGAGCAGTACTTC
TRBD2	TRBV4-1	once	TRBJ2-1	CASSQGLAGGWYNEQFF	TGCGCCAGCAGCCAAGGACTAGCGGGAGGTTGGTACAATGAGCAGTTCTTC
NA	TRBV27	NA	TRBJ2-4	CASSLSLARNIQYF	TGTGCCAGCAGTTTATCACTAGCCCGAAACATTCAGTACTTC
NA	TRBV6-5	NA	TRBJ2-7	CASSFLGISYEQYF	TGTGCCAGCAGTTTTTTGGGCATCTCCTACGAGCAGTACTTC
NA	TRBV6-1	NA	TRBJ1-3	CASSESFWARSGNTIYF	TGTGCCAGCAGTGAAAGTTTCTGGGCCCGCTCTGGAAACACCATATATTTT
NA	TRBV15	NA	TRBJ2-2	CATSRAFWELLTGELFF	TGTGCCACCAGCAGAGCTTTTTGGGAGCTCCTAACCGGGGAGCTGTTTTTT
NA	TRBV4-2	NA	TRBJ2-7	CASSRDGLSYEQYF	TGTGCCAGCTCGCGCGACGGACTCTCCTACGAGCAGTACTTC
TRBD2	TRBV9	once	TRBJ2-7	CASSPDSGSSYEQYF	TGTGCCAGCAGCCCCGATAGCGGGAGCTCCTACGAGCAGTACTTC
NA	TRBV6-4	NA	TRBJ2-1	CASLIAGPYNEQFF	TGTGCCAGCCTAATCGCGGGCCCCTACAATGAGCAGTTCTTC
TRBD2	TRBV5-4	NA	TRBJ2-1	CASSSGPGLAGGGEQFF	TGTGCCAGCAGCTCAGGCCCGGGACTAGCGGGGGGTGGTGAGCAGTTCTTC
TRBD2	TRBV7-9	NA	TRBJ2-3	CASKSSGSSTDTQYF	TGTGCCAGCAAATCTAGCGGTTCTAGCACAGATACGCAGTATTTT
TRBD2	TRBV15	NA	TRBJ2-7	CATSDSGETYEQYF	TGTGCCACCAGCGATAGCGGGGAAACCTACGAGCAGTACTTC
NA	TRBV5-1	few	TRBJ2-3	CASEGQTDTQYF	TGCGCCAGCGAAGGACAGACAGATACGCAGTATTTT
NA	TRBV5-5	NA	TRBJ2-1	CASSELEGSYNEQFF	TGTGCCAGCAGCGAACTAGAAGGCTCCTACAATGAGCAGTTCTTC